This T cell receptor beta chain was sequenced in a study of shared clonotypes between healthy human individuals. Concerning this clone: Its specificity is not known.

CDR3 length: 21 amino acids. V shed 3 bases and J 1 base; nucleotides not matched to a gene: 15. Germline lookup yields CDR1 LNHNV and CDR2 YYDKDF (reference sequence). Naive CD8 cells lacked CD45RO, underwent positive selection for CCR7 and left out terminally differentiated effector memory CD45RA+ cells. HIV-negative, healthy adults without recent acute infections or vaccinations were the donors. Study observations and caveats: A few donors shared 4.5% to 6.5% of their naive CD4 clonotypes. The study generally estimated greater richness for naive than memory subsets.

Each sorted subset replicate got 200 ng genomic DNA, 30,000 or so genomes. The data were produced by immunoSEQ multiplex PCR, yet TCRdb's version contains in-frame clones alone and is incomplete. The repertoire holds millions of clones, with more than 85% as singletons. This sequence joins TRBV15 and TRBJ2-3; TRBD2 matches at 14 bases. This TCR was sampled from a man aged 18 to 30 in good health. Some clones in this sample may be carry-over from other donors' samples. The sample consisted of naive CD8+ T cells from PBMCs. In nucleotides, the CDR3 is TGTGCCACCAGCAGCGGTGGGACTAGCGGGAGATGGGGGGAAGGCACAGATACGCAGTATTTT. Translated, it gives CATSSGGTSGRWGEGTDTQYF. Variable domain in full (rest from reference TRBV15 and TRBJ2-3): DAMVIQNPRYQVTQFGKPVTLSCSQTLNHNVMYWYQQKSSQAPKLLFHYYDKDFNNEADTPDNFQSRRPNTSFCFLDIRSPGLGDTAMYLCATSSGGTSGRWGEGTDTQYFGPGTRLTVL.